This passage covers 14 T cell receptor beta chains from one sample sequenced in a study of blood T cell repertoires in COVID-19. Generated by immunoSEQ multiplex PCR, the TCRdb table keeps only in-frame clones and is missing some. The sample lists around 90,000 clones; 85% to 90% were seen once. The sequencing sample was made of peripheral blood. These receptors all come from a man between 45 and 60 years old with COVID-19, enrolled during active disease.

The V call is TRBV6-4, the J call TRBJ2-1, with TRBD2 matching 8 bases. V was clipped by 6 bases and J by 4 bases; unmatched bases: 8. This CDR3 comprises 15 residues. Germline values: CDR1 MRHNA, CDR2 SNTAGT. The CDR3 region has the DNA TGTGCCAGCAGACGAGAAGCGGGGGCATACAATGAGCAGTTCTTC. This gives the protein CASRREAGAYNEQFF.

The J gene is TRBJ1-2, the V gene TRBV19, with 7 nucleotides matching TRBD1. The CDR3 runs 16 residues. CDR1 is LNHDA and CDR2 is SQIVND in the germline V gene (reference sequence). The junction had 15 bases not matched to a gene; V was cut back by 7 bases and J by 4 bases. The CDR3 sequence is CASNILQSTGSYGYTF. The DNA of the CDR3 is TGTGCCAGTAACATCCTGCAATCGACAGGGTCCTATGGCTACACCTTC.

The chain couples TRBV6-4 to TRBJ2-3; TRBD2 agrees at 7 bases. Germline CDR1 is MRHNA and CDR2 is SNTAGT. With V trimmed by 0 bases and J by 1 base, 4 bases remained unmatched. The CDR3 is 16 amino acids. Here the CDR3 reads CASSDSVAGGTDTQYF. For the CDR3, the DNA is TGTGCCAGCAGTGACTCTGTGGCGGGGGGCACAGATACGCAGTATTTT.

The chain is built from TRBV2 and TRBJ2-1; no clear D gene. The CDR3 is made up of 14 amino acids. Trimming stripped 7 bases from V and 0 bases from J, with 10 bases between. Germline V gene data show CDR1 as SNHLY and CDR2 as FYNNEI. This CDR3 is CASKPRTSYNEQFF. The CDR3 region has the DNA TGTGCCAGCAAGCCCCGAACCTCCTACAATGAGCAGTTCTTC.

The CDR3 DNA reads TGCAGTCTAGAAACTAATGAAAAACTGTTTTTT. It encodes CSLETNEKLFF. V usage is TRBV20-1 and J usage is TRBJ1-4; unclear D gene. Germline V gene data show CDR1 as DFQATT and CDR2 as SNEGSKA (reference sequence). The V end lost 8 bases, the J end lost 1 base, and 5 bases lay between the germline ends. The CDR3 runs to 11 residues.

The V and J genes are TRBV30 and TRBJ1-2; 9 positions agree with TRBD1. This CDR3 is 14 amino acids long. The germline CDR1 and CDR2 sequences are GTSNPN and SVGIG (reference sequence). J was trimmed by 4 bases and V by 3 bases; bases with no gene match: 6. The DNA of the CDR3 is TGTGCCTGGAGCCGGGACAGGGCTCGCTATGGCTACACCTTC. As protein: CAWSRDRARYGYTF.

The CDR3 region is CASSSGVALSGNTIYF. The DNA of the CDR3 is TGTGCCAGCAGCAGCGGGGTGGCCCTATCTGGAAACACCATATATTTT. The chain couples TRBV3-1 (or the pseudogene TRBV3-2) to TRBJ1-3; D gene ambiguous. CDR1 is LGHDT and CDR2 is YNNKEL in the germline V gene (reference sequence). The CDR3 extends over 16 amino acids. The V and J ends lost 5 bases and 1 base respectively, with 15 bases between them.

The rearrangement links TRBV29-1 to TRBJ1-5; 7 bases line up with TRBD1. The V segment lost 4 bases and the J segment 5 bases; nucleotides outside the gene matches: 5. Germline assignment: CDR1 SQVTM and CDR2 ANQGSEA. The CDR3 contains 13 residues. CDR3 protein: CSVATGPDQPQHF. In nucleotides, the CDR3 is TGCAGCGTTGCGACAGGGCCCGATCAGCCCCAGCATTTT.

The rearrangement joins TRBV4-2 to TRBJ2-2; D call uncertain. CDR1 and CDR2 (germline): LGHNA, YNFKEQ. The CDR3 contains 13 residues. The V gene lost 4 bases and the J gene lost 7 bases, with 10 bases spanning the gap. The CDR3 region is CASSPSSVGELFF. The CDR3 DNA is TGTGCCAGCAGCCCCTCGTCGGTCGGGGAGCTGTTTTTT.

This rearrangement joins TRBV2 to TRBJ1-5; 11 bases fit TRBD1. The germline CDR1 and CDR2 sequences are SNHLY and FYNNEI. With V trimmed by 7 bases and J by 7 bases, 6 bases remained unmatched. The CDR3 is 14 residues long. DNA of the CDR3: TGTGCCAGCACTATGGACAGGGGGCGGCAGCCCCAGCATTTT. Its protein product is CASTMDRGRQPQHF.

The chain couples TRBV2 to TRBJ2-1; 8 bases fit TRBD1. The CDR3 length is 13 residues. Germline-derived CDR1 and CDR2 are SNHLY and FYNNEI. After removal of 7 bases from V and 2 bases from J, the junction contained 1 base not matched to a gene. In DNA, the CDR3 is TGTGCCAGCAAACAGGGGGCCTACAATGAGCAGTTCTTC. It translates to CASKQGAYNEQFF.

The V and J genes are TRBV6-1 and TRBJ1-1; no clear D. This CDR3 spans 13 amino acids. Germline V CDR1 and CDR2: MNHNS, SASEGT. Trimming pared 1 base from V and 6 bases from J, leaving 9 bases between. In nucleotides, the CDR3 is TGTGCCAGCAGTGAAGTCCGGGGAGCTGAAGCTTTCTTT. Translation gives CASSEVRGAEAFF.

The chain uses TRBV28 and TRBJ2-7, with D possibly matching TRBD1 (5 bases). Trimming cost V 2 bases and J 6 bases, with 14 bases left between them. CDR3 size: 14 residues. Germline lookup yields CDR1 MDHEN and CDR2 SYDVKM. For the CDR3, the DNA is TGTGCCAGCAGTTTAAAGGGGTTGTCATTCGAGCAGTACTTC. Its translation: CASSLKGLSFEQYF.

The chain uses TRBV11-2 and TRBJ1-5, with D possibly matching TRBD1 (6 bases). From germline, CDR1 is SGHAT and CDR2 FQNNGV. V lost 6 bases and J lost 4, with 10 bases in between. The CDR3 extends over 13 amino acids. As DNA, the CDR3 is TGTGCCAGCAGTCTGGGGACAAATCAGCCCCAGCATTTT. Residues: CASSLGTNQPQHF.